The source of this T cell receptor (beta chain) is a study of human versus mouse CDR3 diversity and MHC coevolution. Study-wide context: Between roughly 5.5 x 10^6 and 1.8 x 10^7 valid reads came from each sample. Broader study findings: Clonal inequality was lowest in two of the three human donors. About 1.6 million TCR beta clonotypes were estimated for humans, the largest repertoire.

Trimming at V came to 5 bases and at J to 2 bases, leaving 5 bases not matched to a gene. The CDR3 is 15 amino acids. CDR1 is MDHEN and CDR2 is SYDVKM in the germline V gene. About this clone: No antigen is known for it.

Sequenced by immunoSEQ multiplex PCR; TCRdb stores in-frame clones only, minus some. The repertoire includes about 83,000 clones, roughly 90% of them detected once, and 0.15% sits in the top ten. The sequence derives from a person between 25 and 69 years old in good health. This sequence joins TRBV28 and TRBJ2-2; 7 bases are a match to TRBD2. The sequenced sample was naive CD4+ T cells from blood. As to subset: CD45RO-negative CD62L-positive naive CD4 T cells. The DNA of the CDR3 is TGTGCCAGCAGTGCAGCGGGGCTAAACACCGGGGAGCTGTTTTTT. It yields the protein CASSAAGLNTGELFF.